These 19 T cell receptor beta chains share one sample of origin, sequenced in a study of long-term antiretroviral therapy in people with HIV. This was the immunoSEQ v3.0 assay at survey level. Clones were read by immunoSEQ multiplex PCR, and TCRdb kept only the in-frame ones, dropping some. The sample holds 20,000 to 25,000 clones; roughly 80% are singletons and the top ten take around 6%. Sequencing was performed on unsorted PBMCs, taken 0.2 years after starting antiretroviral therapy. Receptors originate from a woman between 25 and 40 years old with HIV.

The genes are TRBV4-2 and TRBJ1-1; 11 positions match TRBD1. Germline CDR1 LGHNA, CDR2 YNFKEQ. The length of the CDR3 is 15 residues. V lost 6 bases to trimming and J lost 2 bases; unmatched junction nucleotides: 5. CDR3 protein: CASRDRGLLNTEAFF. The CDR3 nucleotides are TGTGCCAGCAGGGACAGGGGGCTCTTAAACACTGAAGCTTTCTTT.

The chain uses TRBV18 and TRBJ1-2; 7 nucleotides match TRBD1. Germline V gives CDR1 KGHSH, CDR2 LQKENI. J was trimmed by 2 bases and V by 6 bases; bases with no gene match: 9. This CDR3 is built from 15 residues. CDR3 sequence (DNA): TGTGCCAGCTCCTTCTCACAGGGGACCAACTATGGCTACACCTTC. As protein: CASSFSQGTNYGYTF.

The rearrangement uses TRBV19 and TRBJ2-2; D is uncertain. Germline CDR1 reads LNHDA; CDR2 reads SQIVND (reference sequence). This CDR3 is built from 12 residues. Trimming shortened V by 3 bases and J by 7 bases, and 6 bases separated the two germline ends. CDR3 amino acids: CASSIVVGELFF. CDR3 bases: TGTGCCAGTAGTATTGTGGTCGGGGAGCTGTTTTTT.

CDR3 residues: CASSILPTGNEQFF. CDR3 nucleotides: TGTGCCAGTAGTATATTACCGACCGGGAATGAGCAGTTCTTC. The rearrangement uses TRBV19 and TRBJ2-1; D is ambiguous. CDR1 and CDR2 from the germline V gene are LNHDA and SQIVND (reference sequence). The germline V and J ends were trimmed by 2 bases and 7 bases, with 12 bases remaining between them. The CDR3 extends over 14 amino acids.

The V and J genes are TRBV6-5 and TRBJ1-4, with D possibly TRBD1 on 5 matching bases. The germline gives CDR1 MNHEY, CDR2 SVGAGI. This CDR3 region has 14 residues. V shed 6 bases and J shed 4 bases, with 12 bases lying between them. The CDR3 here is CASSRQWGNEKLFF. The CDR3 DNA sequence: TGTGCCAGCAGCCGACAGTGGGGTAATGAAAAACTGTTTTTT.

V usage is TRBV5-1 and J usage is TRBJ1-3; 9 bases match TRBD1. V trimming: 2 bases; J trimming: 4 bases; junction bases outside the gene matches: 1. The CDR3 contains 14 residues. Germline V gene lookup returns CDR1 SGHRS and CDR2 YFSETQ. The CDR3 DNA reads TGCGCCAGCAGCTTTGGACAGGGGGGAAACACCATATATTTT. It specifies CASSFGQGGNTIYF.

This clone was recorded only once. V usage is TRBV30 and J usage is TRBJ1-6; D may be TRBD1 (6 bases). CDR3 length: 17 amino acids. CDR1 is GTSNPN and CDR2 is SVGIG in the germline V gene (reference sequence). Trimming removed 3 bases from V and 5 bases from J, with 20 bases in between. CDR3 region: CAWRLTRGGVNNSPLHF. The CDR3 nucleotides read TGTGCCTGGAGACTAACAAGGGGGGGGGTAAATAATTCACCCCTCCACTTT.

The chain couples TRBV23-1 to TRBJ2-5; 7 bases map to TRBD1. TRBV23-1 falls under the ORF class, with uncertain function. After removal of 4 bases from V and 0 bases from J, the junction contained 8 bases not matched to a gene. This CDR3 has 16 amino acids. The CDR3 DNA sequence: TGCGCCAGCAGTCGCGGACAGGTACTGTACCAAGAGACCCAGTACTTC. Translated, it gives CASSRGQVLYQETQYF.

This chain links TRBV15 with TRBJ2-7; 9 bases are a match to TRBD1. The germline V gene has CDR1 LNHNV and CDR2 YYDKDF (reference sequence). This CDR3 has 15 residues. With 0 bases clipped from V and 12 bases from J, the junction kept 12 bases outside the gene matches. The CDR3 region is CATSRDKGDRVLRYV. CDR3 nucleotides: TGTGCCACCAGCAGAGATAAAGGGGACAGGGTGTTACGGTACGTC.

A remark on this clone: Other DNA sequences within the sample encode an identical CDR3. The chain has TRBV5-4 and TRBJ1-1, with TRBD1 matching over 7 bases. This CDR3 comprises 14 residues. The J segment lost 2 bases and the V segment lost 0 bases, leaving 1 base of the junction unmatched. Germline V lookup: CDR1 SGHNT, CDR2 YYREEE (reference sequence). The CDR3 region has the DNA TGTGCCAGCAGCTTGGAAGGGGGCAACACTGAAGCTTTCTTT. It yields the protein CASSLEGGNTEAFF.

The rearrangement joins TRBV5-4 to TRBJ1-3; 8 bases match TRBD1. This CDR3 region has 19 residues. The V gene end was trimmed by 4 bases and the J gene end by 2 bases; junction bases not matched to a gene: 17. The germline CDR1 and CDR2 sequences are SGHNT and YYREEE (reference sequence). CDR3 amino acids: CASSRNSPQGVLPGNTIYF. Written as DNA, the CDR3 is TGTGCCAGCAGCCGAAACTCCCCACAGGGGGTGTTGCCTGGAAACACCATATATTTT.

The genes are TRBV27 and TRBJ1-2, with 11 bases that match TRBD1. The CDR3 extends over 17 amino acids. Germline CDR1 reads MNHEY; CDR2 reads SMNVEV (reference sequence). The V segment lost 9 bases and the J segment 7 bases; nucleotides outside the gene matches: 19. The CDR3 DNA reads TGTGCCAGTGCCCTGCGTTCGGACAGGGGGCGTTTAACTGGCTACACCTTC. As protein: CASALRSDRGRLTGYTF.

This clone was seen just once. The chain uses TRBV7-6 and TRBJ2-6; 7 bases align to TRBD1. V was pared by 3 bases and J by 2 bases, with 1 base of the junction left unmatched. CDR3 size: 15 residues. CDR1 and CDR2 from the germline V gene are SGHVS and FNYEAQ. CDR3 region: CASSLQGAGANVLTF. CDR3 bases: TGTGCCAGCAGCTTGCAGGGGGCTGGGGCCAACGTCCTGACTTTC.

This clone showed up just a few times. The chain has TRBV2 and TRBJ1-5, with D possibly being TRBD1 (5 bases). From germline, CDR1 is SNHLY and CDR2 FYNNEI. The CDR3 is made up of 18 amino acids. V was trimmed by 3 bases and J by 4 bases, leaving 22 bases between them. CDR3 nucleotide sequence: TGTGCCAGCAGTGATCGGGTTACACTGGGGGTTTCGAATCAGCCCCAGCATTTT. It translates to CASSDRVTLGVSNQPQHF. The variable domain in full, completed from reference TRBV2 and TRBJ1-5, reads EPEVTQTPSHQVTQMGQEVILRCVPISNHLYFYWYRQILGQKVEFLVSFYNNEISEKSEIFDDQFSVERPDGSNFTLKIRSTKLEDSAMYFCASSDRVTLGVSNQPQHFGDGTRLSIL.

The chain is built from TRBV6-1 and TRBJ2-4; TRBD1 matches at 10 bases. J lost 7 bases, V lost 1 base, and 7 bases had no gene match. CDR3 length equals 16 residues. The germline gives CDR1 MNHNS, CDR2 SASEGT. CDR3 amino acids: CASSEERQGARNIQYF. The CDR3 DNA is TGTGCCAGCAGTGAAGAAAGACAGGGGGCGCGGAACATTCAGTACTTC.

This clone was observed a few times. The chain employs TRBV6-5 and TRBJ1-6, with unresolved D. Between the trimmed V and J ends, which lost 4 bases and 8 bases, there was a span of 6 bases. The CDR3 has 12 residues. The germline CDR1 and CDR2 sequences are MNHEY and SVGAGI. CDR3 region: CASSFGDSPLHF. In nucleotides, the CDR3 is TGTGCCAGCAGTTTCGGGGATTCACCCCTCCACTTT.

The chain carries TRBV5-6 and TRBJ2-5, with a weak D call TRBD2 (6 bases). The CDR3 covers 18 residues. CDR1 is SGHDT, CDR2 YYEEEE, per germline. Trimming took 1 base from V and 0 from J, leaving 19 bases between them. The CDR3 coding sequence is TGTGCCAGCAGCTTGCTTGGTCGGGGGTCCTCGTACCAAGAGACCCAGTACTTC. Its translation is CASSLLGRGSSYQETQYF.

CDR3 DNA: TGTGCCCTAACGCAGGGGGCTAGGAATGAAAAACTGTTTTTT. This encodes CALTQGARNEKLFF. V usage is TRBV30 and J usage is TRBJ1-4; 8 bases map to TRBD1. This CDR3 is 14 amino acids long. Trimming at V came to 8 bases and at J to 5 bases, leaving 10 bases not matched to a gene. The germline CDR1 and CDR2 sequences are GTSNPN and SVGIG (reference sequence).

CDR3 nucleotides: TGCGCCAGCAGCTTGAACCGAGGACAGGGGGCGTTGGACGAGCAGTACTTC. Translating it yields CASSLNRGQGALDEQYF. This chain joins TRBV5-1 and TRBJ2-7; 11 bases align to TRBD1. The CDR3 extends over 17 amino acids. Losses at the gene ends were 1 base for V and 5 bases for J; bases not matched to a gene: 11. CDR1 is SGHRS and CDR2 is YFSETQ in the germline V gene.